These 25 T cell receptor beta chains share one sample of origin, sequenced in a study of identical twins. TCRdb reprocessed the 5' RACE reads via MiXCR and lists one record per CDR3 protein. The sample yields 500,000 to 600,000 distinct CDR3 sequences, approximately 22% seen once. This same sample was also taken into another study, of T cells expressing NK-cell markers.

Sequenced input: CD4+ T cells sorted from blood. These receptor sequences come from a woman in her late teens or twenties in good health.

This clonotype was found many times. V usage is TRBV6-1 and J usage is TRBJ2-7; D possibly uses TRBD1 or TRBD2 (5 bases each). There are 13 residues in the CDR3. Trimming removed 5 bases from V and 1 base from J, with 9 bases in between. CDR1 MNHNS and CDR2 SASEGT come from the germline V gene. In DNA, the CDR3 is TGTGCCAGCAGTCGGGGCCTTTCCTACGAGCAGTACTTC. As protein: CASSRGLSYEQYF.

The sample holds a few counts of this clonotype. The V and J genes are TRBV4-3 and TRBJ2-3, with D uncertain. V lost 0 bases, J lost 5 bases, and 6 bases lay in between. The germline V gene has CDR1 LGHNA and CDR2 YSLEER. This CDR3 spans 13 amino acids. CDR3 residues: CASSQDKRDTQYF. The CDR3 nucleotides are TGCGCCAGCAGCCAAGATAAGCGAGATACGCAGTATTTT.

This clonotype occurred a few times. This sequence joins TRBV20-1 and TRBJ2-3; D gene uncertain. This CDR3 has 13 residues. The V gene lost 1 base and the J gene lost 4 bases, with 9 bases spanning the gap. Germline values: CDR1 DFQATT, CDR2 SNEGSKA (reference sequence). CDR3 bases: TGCAGTGCTAGAGGAGCCCCCGCAGATACGCAGTATTTT. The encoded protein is CSARGAPADTQYF.

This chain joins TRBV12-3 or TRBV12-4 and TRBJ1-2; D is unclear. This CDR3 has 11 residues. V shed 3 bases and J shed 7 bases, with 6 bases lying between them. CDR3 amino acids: CASSFLGGYTF. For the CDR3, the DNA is TGTGCCAGCAGTTTTCTGGGTGGCTACACCTTC.

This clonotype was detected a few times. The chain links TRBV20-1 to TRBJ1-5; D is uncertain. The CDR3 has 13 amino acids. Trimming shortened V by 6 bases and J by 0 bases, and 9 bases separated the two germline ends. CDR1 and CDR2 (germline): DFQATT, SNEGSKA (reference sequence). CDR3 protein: CSALAGSNQPQHF. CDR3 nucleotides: TGCAGTGCCCTTGCGGGTAGCAATCAGCCCCAGCATTTT.

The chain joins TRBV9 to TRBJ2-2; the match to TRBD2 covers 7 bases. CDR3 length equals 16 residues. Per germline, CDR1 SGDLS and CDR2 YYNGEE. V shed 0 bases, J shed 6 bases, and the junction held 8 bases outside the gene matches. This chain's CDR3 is CASSVAFAGAPGELFF. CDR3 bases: TGTGCCAGCAGCGTAGCTTTCGCGGGAGCCCCCGGGGAGCTGTTTTTT.

CDR3 nucleotides: TGCAGTGCCGGCGCGGGGGGCCCTGGAAACACCATATATTTT. This codes for CSAGAGGPGNTIYF. V gene TRBV20-1 combines with J gene TRBJ1-3, with D perhaps matching TRBD1 (6 bases). The CDR3 loop spans 14 amino acids. Between the trimmed V and J ends, which lost 6 bases and 2 bases, there was a span of 14 bases. The germline V gene encodes CDR1 DFQATT and CDR2 SNEGSKA (reference sequence).

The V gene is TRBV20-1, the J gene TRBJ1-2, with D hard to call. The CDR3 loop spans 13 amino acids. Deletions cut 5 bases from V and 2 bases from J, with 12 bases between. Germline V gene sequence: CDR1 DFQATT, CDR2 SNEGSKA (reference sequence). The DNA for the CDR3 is TGCAGTGCTTTCAGGACGTCAAACTATGGCTACACCTTC. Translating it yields CSAFRTSNYGYTF.

CDR3 nucleotides: TGCAGTGGTTCCACAGGGACCCCCCAGTACTTC. This gives the protein CSGSTGTPQYF. This rearrangement joins TRBV20-1 to TRBJ2-7, with D perhaps matching TRBD1 (6 bases). The CDR3 has 11 residues. Trimming stripped 7 bases from V and 10 bases from J, with 17 bases between. Germline V gene data show CDR1 as DFQATT and CDR2 as SNEGSKA (reference sequence).

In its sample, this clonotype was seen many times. CDR3 in amino acids: CASSVTESKYF. The CDR3 DNA sequence: TGTGCCAGCAGCGTGACTGAAAGCAAGTATTTT. The rearrangement uses TRBV12-3 or TRBV12-4 and TRBJ2-3; no firm D call. The CDR3 is 11 amino acids. The V gene lost 6 bases and the J gene lost 13 bases, with 14 bases spanning the gap.

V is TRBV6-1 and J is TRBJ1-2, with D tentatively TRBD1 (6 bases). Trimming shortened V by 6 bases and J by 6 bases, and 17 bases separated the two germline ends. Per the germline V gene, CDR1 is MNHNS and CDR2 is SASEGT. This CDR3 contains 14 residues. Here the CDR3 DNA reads TGTGCCAGCAGACCGAGACAGGATTTCGATGGCTACACCTTC. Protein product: CASRPRQDFDGYTF.

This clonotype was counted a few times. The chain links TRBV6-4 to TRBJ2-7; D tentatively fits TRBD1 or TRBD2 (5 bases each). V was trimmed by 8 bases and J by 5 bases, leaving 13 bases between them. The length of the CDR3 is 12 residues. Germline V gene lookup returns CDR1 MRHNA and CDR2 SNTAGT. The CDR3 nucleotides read TGTGCCAGCGGGACCCATCGCCACGAGCAGTACTTC. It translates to CASGTHRHEQYF.

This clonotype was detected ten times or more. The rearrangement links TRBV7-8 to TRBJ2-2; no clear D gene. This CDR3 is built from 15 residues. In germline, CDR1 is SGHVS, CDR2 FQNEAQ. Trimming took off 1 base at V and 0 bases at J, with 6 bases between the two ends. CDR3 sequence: CASSLGLPNTGELFF. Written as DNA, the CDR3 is TGTGCCAGCAGCTTAGGGCTCCCGAACACCGGGGAGCTGTTTTTT.

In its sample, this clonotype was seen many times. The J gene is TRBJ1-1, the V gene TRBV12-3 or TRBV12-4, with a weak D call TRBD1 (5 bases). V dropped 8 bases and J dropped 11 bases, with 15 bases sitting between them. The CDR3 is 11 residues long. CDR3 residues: CASVNEDMAFF. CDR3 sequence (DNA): TGTGCCAGCGTAAACGAGGACATGGCTTTCTTT.

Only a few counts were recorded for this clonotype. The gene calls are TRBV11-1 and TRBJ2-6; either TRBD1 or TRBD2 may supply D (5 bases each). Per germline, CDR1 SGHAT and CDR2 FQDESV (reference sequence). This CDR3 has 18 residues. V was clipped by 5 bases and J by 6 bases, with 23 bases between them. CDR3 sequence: CASSPARGDLFVANVLTF. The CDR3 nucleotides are TGTGCCAGCAGCCCAGCGAGAGGGGATCTCTTTGTGGCCAACGTCCTGACTTTC. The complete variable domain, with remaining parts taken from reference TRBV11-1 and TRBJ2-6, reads EAEVAQSPRYKITEKSQAVAFWCDPISGHATLYWYRQILGQGPELLVQFQDESVVDDSQLPKDRFSAERLKGVDSTLKIQPAELGDSAMYLCASSPARGDLFVANVLTFGAGSRLTVL.

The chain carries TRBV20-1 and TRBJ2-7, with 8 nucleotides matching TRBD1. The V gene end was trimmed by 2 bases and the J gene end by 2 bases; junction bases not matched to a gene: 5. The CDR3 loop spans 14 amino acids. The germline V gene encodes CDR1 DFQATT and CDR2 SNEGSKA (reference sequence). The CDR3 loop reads CSARRQGFTYEQYF. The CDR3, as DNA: TGCAGTGCTAGAAGACAGGGGTTCACCTACGAGCAGTACTTC.

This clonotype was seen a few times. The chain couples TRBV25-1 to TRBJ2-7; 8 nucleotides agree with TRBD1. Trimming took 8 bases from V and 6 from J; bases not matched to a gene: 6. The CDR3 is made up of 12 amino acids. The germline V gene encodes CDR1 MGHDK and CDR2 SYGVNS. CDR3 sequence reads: CASGYQGAEQYF. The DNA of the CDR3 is TGTGCCAGCGGATATCAGGGGGCCGAGCAGTACTTC.

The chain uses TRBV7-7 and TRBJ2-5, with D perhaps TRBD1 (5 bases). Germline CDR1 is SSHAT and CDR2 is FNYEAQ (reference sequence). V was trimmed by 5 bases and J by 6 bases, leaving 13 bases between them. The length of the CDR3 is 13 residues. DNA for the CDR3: TGTGCCAGCAGCGCAATGACAGCCCAGACCCAGTACTTC. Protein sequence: CASSAMTAQTQYF.

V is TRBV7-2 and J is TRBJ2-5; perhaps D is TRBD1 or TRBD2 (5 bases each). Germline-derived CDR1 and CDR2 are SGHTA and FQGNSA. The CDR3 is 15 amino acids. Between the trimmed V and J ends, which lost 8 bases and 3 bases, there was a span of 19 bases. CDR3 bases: TGTGCCAGCGGGTCTGGGACCCTCCGGAAAGAGACCCAGTACTTC. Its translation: CASGSGTLRKETQYF.

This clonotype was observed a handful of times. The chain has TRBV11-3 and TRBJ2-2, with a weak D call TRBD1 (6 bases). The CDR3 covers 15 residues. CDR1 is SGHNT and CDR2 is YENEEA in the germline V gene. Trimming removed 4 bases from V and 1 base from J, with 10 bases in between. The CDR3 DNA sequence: TGTGCCAGCAGCTCACAGGGCCGGAACACCGGGGAGCTGTTTTTT. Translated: CASSSQGRNTGELFF.

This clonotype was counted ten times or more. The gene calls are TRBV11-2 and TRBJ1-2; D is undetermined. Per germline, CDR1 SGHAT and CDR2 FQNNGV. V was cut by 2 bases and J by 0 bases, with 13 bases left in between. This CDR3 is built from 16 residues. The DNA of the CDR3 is TGTGCCAGCAGCTTAAGGCCAGCTACTTCTAACTATGGCTACACCTTC. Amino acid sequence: CASSLRPATSNYGYTF.

This chain's CDR3 is CASSYPGTGYTF. CDR3 sequence (DNA): TGTGCCAGCAGCTATCCGGGAACTGGCTACACCTTC. This rearrangement joins TRBV7-8 to TRBJ1-2; D not certain. V lost 4 bases, J lost 7 bases, and 10 bases lay in between. CDR1 and CDR2 (germline): SGHVS, FQNEAQ. This CDR3 has 12 amino acids.

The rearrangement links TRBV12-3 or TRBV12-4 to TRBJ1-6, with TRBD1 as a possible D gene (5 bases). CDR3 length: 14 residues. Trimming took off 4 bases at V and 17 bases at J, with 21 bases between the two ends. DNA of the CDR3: TGTGCCAGCAGTTCGCAGGGCCTCCACACCGGGGTCCACTTT. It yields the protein CASSSQGLHTGVHF.

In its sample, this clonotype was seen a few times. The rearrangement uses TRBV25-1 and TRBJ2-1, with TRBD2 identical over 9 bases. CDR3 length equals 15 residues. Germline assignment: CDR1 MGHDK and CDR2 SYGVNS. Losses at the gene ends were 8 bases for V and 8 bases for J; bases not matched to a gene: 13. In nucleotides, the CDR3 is TGTGCCAGCGCCCCCCGCGGGAGGGCCAAGTATGAGCAGTTCTTC. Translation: CASAPRGRAKYEQFF.

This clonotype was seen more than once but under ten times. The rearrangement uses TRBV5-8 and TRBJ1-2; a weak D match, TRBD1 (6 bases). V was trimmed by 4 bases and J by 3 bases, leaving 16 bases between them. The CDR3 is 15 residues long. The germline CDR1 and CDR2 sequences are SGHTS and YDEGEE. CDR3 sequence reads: CASSPDRTIYYGYTF. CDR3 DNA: TGTGCCAGCAGCCCGGACAGAACAATTTACTATGGCTACACCTTC.